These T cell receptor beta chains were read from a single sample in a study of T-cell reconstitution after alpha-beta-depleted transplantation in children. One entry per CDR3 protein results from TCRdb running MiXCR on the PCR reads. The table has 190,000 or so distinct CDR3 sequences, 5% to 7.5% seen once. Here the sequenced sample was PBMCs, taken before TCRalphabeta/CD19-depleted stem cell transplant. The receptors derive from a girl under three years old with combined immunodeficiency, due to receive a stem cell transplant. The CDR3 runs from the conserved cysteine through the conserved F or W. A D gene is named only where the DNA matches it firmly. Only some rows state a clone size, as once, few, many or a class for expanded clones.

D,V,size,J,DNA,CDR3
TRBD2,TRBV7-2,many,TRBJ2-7,TGTGCCAGCAGCTTAGCGGGGACTAGCGGGAGGTACGAGCAGTACTTC,CASSLAGTSGRYEQYF
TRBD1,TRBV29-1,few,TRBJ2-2,TGCAGCGTTGAGGGGACAGAAAACACCGGGGAGCTGTTTTTT,CSVEGTENTGELFF
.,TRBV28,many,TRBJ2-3,TGTGCCAGCAGTGGAATGTGGGGCACAAGGATAGATACGCAGTATTTT,CASSGMWGTRIDTQYF
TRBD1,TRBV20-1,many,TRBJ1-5,TGCAGTGCTAGAGAGTACCAGGGGGGCAATCAGCCCCAGCATTTT,CSAREYQGGNQPQHF
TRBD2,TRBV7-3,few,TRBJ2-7,TGTGCCAGCAGCTCGACCGGGACTAGTATCTCCGAGCAGTACTTC,CASSSTGTSISEQYF
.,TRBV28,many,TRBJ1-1,TGTGCCAGCAGTTTAATCGAGACGACGAACACTGAAGCTTTCTTT,CASSLIETTNTEAFF
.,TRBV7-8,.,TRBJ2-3,TGTGCCAGCAGCTTGGTGCCCACACGCACAGATACGCAGTATTTT,CASSLVPTRTDTQYF
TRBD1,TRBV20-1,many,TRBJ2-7,TGCAGTGCTATGGACAGGGATTGGCCCTACGAGCAGTACTTC,CSAMDRDWPYEQYF
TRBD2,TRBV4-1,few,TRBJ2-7,TGCGCCAGCAGCCAGCCGGGACTAGCGGGGGGGACGTACGAGCAGTACTTC,CASSQPGLAGGTYEQYF
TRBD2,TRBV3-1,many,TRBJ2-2,TGTGCCAGCAGCCACCAACTAGCGGGGGGCCCCGGGGAGCTGTTTTTT,CASSHQLAGGPGELFF
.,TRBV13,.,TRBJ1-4,TGTGCCAGCAGCTTAGGCCTTTGGGACGGACGGAAGACTAATGAAAAACTGTTTTTT,CASSLGLWDGRKTNEKLFF
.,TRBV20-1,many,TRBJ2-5,TGCAGTGCTAGACCCGGGGAGACCCAGTACTTC,CSARPGETQYF
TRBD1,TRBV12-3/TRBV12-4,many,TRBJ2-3,TGTGCCAGCAGCACAGGGGGCACGCAGTATTTT,CASSTGGTQYF
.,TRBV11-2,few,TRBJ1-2,TGTGCCAGCTACTCAATGTCCAGGGGACTCCTCGGCTACACCTTC,CASYSMSRGLLGYTF